This is a list of T cell receptor beta chains from one sample in a study of technical replicates of blood from a few donors. Repertoires were generated with immunoSEQ multiplex PCR, while TCRdb's copy carries only in-frame clones and drops some. The repertoire holds some 80,000 clones, with around 97% as singletons. Sequencing was performed on T cells isolated from PBMCs. All receptors come from a human donor in good health. Each CDR3 is given with its conserved first and last residue. A D gene is named only where the DNA matches it firmly.

NA	TRBV6-1	TRBJ1-5	CASSERGYYEDQPQHF
TRBD1	TRBV4-1	TRBJ1-5	CASSQNPLGTGLYSNQPQHF
TRBD2	TRBV13	NA	CASSLPRTSGSLRDAPAYEQYF
NA	TRBV30	TRBJ1-2	CAWSNIYGYTF
TRBD1	TRBV19	TRBJ1-5	CASSMVAGGDQPQHF
NA	TRBV27	TRBJ2-2	CASRQTSTNTGELFF
NA	TRBV6-1	TRBJ1-4	CASSGKSAGNEKLFF
NA	TRBV6-1	TRBJ1-2	CASSEQVSGYTF
TRBD1	TRBV7-9	TRBJ2-7	CASSALGQGGTYEQYF
NA	TRBV5-5	TRBJ2-3	CASSLIPVRSTDTQYF
NA	TRBV7-6	TRBJ1-3	CASSPGLAASGNTIYF
TRBD2	TRBV11-2	TRBJ2-7	CASSTGTSVSYEQYF
NA	TRBV5-1	TRBJ1-1	CASSLGGAGTEAFF
NA	TRBV7-5	TRBJ1-3	CVRSSPDGEVGNTIYF